This T cell receptor beta chain was obtained from a study of blood T cell repertoires in COVID-19. CDR1 is LNHDA and CDR2 is SQIVND in the germline V gene (reference sequence). V shed 3 bases and J 0 bases; nucleotides not matched to a gene: 13. The CDR3 is made up of 19 amino acids. Source study methods: How many nucleated cells were present was estimated from reference gene primer amplification. TCRdb's copy holds only in-frame clones and misses some; the assay was immunoSEQ multiplex PCR. The V and J calls and clone size are taken from that table; D and trimming were inferred from the DNA. The sample includes more than 250,000 clones, more than 70% of them seen just once.

This receptor was identified in a man in his late teens or twenties who had recovered from COVID-19. The rearrangement joins TRBV19 to TRBJ1-3, with 8 bases that match TRBD1. The sequenced sample was peripheral blood. Here the CDR3 reads CASSIPPGDRIYSGNTIYF. The CDR3 nucleotides are TGTGCCAGTAGTATCCCCCCAGGGGACAGGATATACTCTGGAAACACCATATATTTT.